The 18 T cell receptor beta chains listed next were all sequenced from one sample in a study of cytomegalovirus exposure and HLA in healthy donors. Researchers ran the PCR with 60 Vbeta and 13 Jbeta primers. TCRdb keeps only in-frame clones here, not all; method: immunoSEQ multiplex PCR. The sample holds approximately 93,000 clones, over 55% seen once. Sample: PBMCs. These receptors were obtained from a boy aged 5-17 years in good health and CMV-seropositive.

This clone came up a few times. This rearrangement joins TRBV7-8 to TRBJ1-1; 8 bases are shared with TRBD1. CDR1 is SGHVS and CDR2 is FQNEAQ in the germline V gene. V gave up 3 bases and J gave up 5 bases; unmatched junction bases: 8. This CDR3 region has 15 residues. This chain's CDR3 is CASSFKTGGGTEAFF. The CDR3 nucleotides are TGTGCCAGCAGCTTCAAAACAGGGGGGGGGACTGAAGCTTTCTTT.

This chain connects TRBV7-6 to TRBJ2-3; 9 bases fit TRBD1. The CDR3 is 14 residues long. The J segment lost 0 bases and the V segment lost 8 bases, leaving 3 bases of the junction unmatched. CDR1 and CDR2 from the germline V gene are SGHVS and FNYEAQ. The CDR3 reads CASGQGPSTDTQYF. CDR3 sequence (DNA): TGTGCCAGCGGACAGGGGCCTAGCACAGATACGCAGTATTTT.

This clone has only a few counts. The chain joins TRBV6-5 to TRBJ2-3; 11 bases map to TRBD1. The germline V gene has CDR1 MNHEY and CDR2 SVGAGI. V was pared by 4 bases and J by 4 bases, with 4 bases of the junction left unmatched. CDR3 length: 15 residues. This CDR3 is CASSSGQGVADTQYF. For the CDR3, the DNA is TGTGCCAGCAGTTCGGGACAGGGGGTTGCAGATACGCAGTATTTT.

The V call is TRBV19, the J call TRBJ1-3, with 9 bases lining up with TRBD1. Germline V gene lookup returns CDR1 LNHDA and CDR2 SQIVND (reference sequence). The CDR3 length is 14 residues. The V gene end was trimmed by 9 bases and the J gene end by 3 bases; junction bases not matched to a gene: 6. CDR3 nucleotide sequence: TGTGCCAGCCGACAGGGGGTGATTGGAAACACCATATATTTT. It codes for CASRQGVIGNTIYF.

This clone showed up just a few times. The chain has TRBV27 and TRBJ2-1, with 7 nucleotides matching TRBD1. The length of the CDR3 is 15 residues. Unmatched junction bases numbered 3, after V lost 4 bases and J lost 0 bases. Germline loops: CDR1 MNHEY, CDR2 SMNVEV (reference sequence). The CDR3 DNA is TGTGCCAGCAGTTCTTACAGGGGCTCCTACAATGAGCAGTTCTTC. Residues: CASSSYRGSYNEQFF.

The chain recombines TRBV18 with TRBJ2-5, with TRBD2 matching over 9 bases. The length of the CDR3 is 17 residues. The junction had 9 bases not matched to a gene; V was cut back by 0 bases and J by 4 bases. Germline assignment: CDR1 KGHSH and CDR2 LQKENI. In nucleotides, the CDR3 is TGTGCCAGCTCACCACCGGATAGCGGGAGTTCGTCAGAGACCCAGTACTTC. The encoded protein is CASSPPDSGSSSETQYF.

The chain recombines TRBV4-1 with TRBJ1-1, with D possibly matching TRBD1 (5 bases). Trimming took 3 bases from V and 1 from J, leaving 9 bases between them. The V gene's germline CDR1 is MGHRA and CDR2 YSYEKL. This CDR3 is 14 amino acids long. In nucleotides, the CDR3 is TGCGCCAGCAGCCATGGGGGGGAGAACACTGAAGCTTTCTTT. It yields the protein CASSHGGENTEAFF.

CDR3 nucleotides: TGTGCCAGCAGCCCCGACAGGGTTGGGCAGCCCCAGCATTTT. Its translation: CASSPDRVGQPQHF. The chain is built from TRBV7-2 and TRBJ1-5; 7 bases map to TRBD1. CDR1 is SGHTA, CDR2 FQGNSA, per germline. V was pared by 5 bases and J by 7 bases, with 8 bases of the junction left unmatched. The CDR3 runs 14 residues.

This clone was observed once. CDR3 nucleotide sequence: TGCGCCAGCAGCTTGGCAGGGATAAGGGTTACTGAAGCTTTCTTT. Residues: CASSLAGIRVTEAFF. The chain has TRBV5-1 and TRBJ1-1, with D possibly TRBD1 on 5 matching bases. The CDR3 length is 15 residues. Germline V gene data show CDR1 as SGHRS and CDR2 as YFSETQ. Trimming took 0 bases from V and 5 from J, leaving 14 bases between them.

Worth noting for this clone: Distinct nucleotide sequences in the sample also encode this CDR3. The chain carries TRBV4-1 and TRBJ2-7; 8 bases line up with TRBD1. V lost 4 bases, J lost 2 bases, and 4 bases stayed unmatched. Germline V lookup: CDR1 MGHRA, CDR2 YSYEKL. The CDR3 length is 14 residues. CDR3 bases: TGCGCCAGCAGCCGTGGACAGGGTACCTACGAGCAGTACTTC. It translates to CASSRGQGTYEQYF.

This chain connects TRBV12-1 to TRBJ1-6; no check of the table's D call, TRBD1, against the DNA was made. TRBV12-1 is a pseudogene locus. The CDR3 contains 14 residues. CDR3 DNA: TGTGCCAGCAGCTTTCTACCAGGCAATTCACCCCTCCACTTT. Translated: CASSFLPGNSPLHF.

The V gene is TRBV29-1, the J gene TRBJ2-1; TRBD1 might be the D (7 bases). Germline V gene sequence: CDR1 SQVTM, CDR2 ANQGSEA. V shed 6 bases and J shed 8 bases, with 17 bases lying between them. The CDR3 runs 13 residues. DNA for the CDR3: TGCAGCGTCCACAGAGGAGGGGGCGATGAGCAGTTCTTC. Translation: CSVHRGGGDEQFF.

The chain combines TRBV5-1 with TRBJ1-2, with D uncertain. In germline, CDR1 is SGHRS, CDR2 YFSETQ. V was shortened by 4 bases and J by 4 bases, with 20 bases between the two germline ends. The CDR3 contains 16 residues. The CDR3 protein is CASSPAPHTGSYGYTF. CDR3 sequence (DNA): TGCGCCAGCAGCCCCGCTCCCCATACCGGTAGCTATGGCTACACCTTC. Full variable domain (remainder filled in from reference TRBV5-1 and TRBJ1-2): KAGVTQTPRYLIKTRGQQVTLSCSPISGHRSVSWYQQTPGQGLQFLFEYFSETQRNKGNFPGRFSGRQFSNSRSEMNVSTLELGDSALYLCASSPAPHTGSYGYTFGSGTRLTVV.

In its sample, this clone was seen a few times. The CDR3 loop reads CASSASSGGDVYTGELFF. Written as DNA, the CDR3 is TGTGCCAGCAGCGCTTCTAGCGGGGGAGATGTGTACACCGGGGAGCTGTTTTTT. The V gene is TRBV25-1, the J gene TRBJ2-2; 10 bases are a match to TRBD2. V gave up 6 bases and J gave up 3 bases; unmatched junction bases: 13. Germline CDR1 and CDR2: MGHDK and SYGVNS. The CDR3 is 18 residues long.

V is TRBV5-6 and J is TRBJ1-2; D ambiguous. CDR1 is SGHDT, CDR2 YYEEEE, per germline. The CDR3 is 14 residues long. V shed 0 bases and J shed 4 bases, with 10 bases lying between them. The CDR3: CASSLVPDGYGYTF. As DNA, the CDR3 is TGTGCCAGCAGCTTGGTACCAGATGGCTATGGCTACACCTTC.

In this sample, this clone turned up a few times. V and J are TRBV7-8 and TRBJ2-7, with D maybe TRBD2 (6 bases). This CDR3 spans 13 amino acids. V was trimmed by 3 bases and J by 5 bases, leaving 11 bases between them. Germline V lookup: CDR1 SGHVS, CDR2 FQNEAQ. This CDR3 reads CASSFVGRNEQYF. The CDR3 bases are TGTGCCAGCAGCTTTGTAGGGAGGAACGAGCAGTACTTC.

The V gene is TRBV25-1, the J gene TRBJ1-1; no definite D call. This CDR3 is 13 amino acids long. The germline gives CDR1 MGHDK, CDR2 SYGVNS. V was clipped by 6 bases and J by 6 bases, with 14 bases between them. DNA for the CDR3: TGTGCCAGCAGAACAGAAGCGGGTTCTGAAGCTTTCTTT. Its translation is CASRTEAGSEAFF.

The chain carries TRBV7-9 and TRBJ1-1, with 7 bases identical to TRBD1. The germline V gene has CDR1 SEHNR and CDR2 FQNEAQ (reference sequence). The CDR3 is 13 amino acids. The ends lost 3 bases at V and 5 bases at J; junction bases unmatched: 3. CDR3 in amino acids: CASSFKTGTEAFF. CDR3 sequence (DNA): TGTGCCAGCAGCTTCAAGACAGGGACTGAAGCTTTCTTT.